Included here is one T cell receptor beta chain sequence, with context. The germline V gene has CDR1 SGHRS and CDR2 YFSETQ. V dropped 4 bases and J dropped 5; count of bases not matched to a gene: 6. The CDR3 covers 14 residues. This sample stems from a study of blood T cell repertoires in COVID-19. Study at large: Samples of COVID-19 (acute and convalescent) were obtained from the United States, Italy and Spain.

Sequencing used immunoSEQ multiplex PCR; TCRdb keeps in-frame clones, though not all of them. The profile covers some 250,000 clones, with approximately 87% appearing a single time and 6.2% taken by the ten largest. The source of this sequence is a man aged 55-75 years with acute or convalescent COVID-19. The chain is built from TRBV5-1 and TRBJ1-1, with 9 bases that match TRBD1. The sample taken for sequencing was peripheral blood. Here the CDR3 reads CASSQGQGQTEAFF. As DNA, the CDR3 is TGCGCCAGCAGCCAAGGACAGGGGCAAACTGAAGCTTTCTTT.